What follows are 18 T cell receptor beta chains derived from one specimen sequenced in a study of early T cells in non-severe SARS-CoV-2 infection. MiXCR, run by TCRdb on the 5' RACE reads, gives a single entry per CDR3 protein. This sample has roughly 35,000 distinct CDR3 sequences; 5.3% occur once, and the top ten carry roughly 27%. The material sequenced was whole blood. The receptor source for this set is an adult who was a healthcare worker with PCR-confirmed SARS-CoV-2 infection or an uninfected control (not recorded which).

The genes are TRBV28 and TRBJ1-6; 8 bases map to TRBD1. The CDR3 extends over 14 amino acids. Unmatched junction bases numbered 6, after V lost 4 bases and J lost 10 bases. Germline CDR1 reads MDHEN; CDR2 reads SYDVKM. DNA of the CDR3: TGTGCCAGCAGTTCCCTCAGGGGGCGATCACCCCTCCACTTT. It codes for CASSSLRGRSPLHF.

This clonotype was picked up a small number of times. The J gene is TRBJ2-2, the V gene TRBV24-1; TRBD1 matches at 7 bases. This CDR3 contains 16 residues. With V trimmed by 4 bases and J by 5 bases, 9 bases remained unmatched. Germline CDR1 KGHDR, CDR2 SFDVKD. DNA for the CDR3: TGTGCCACCAGTGACCTAGACAGGGCCGGGACCGGGGAGCTGTTTTTT. Amino acid sequence: CATSDLDRAGTGELFF.

In its sample, this clonotype was seen many times. The rearrangement links TRBV20-1 to TRBJ2-1, with unresolved D. The CDR3 extends over 14 amino acids. With 4 bases removed from V and 1 base from J, the gap between germline ends came to 11 bases. Germline lookup yields CDR1 DFQATT and CDR2 SNEGSKA (reference sequence). Here the CDR3 reads CSAKRQLSYNEQFF. In nucleotides, the CDR3 is TGCAGTGCTAAGAGGCAGTTATCCTACAATGAGCAGTTCTTC.

In its sample, this clonotype was seen a few times. This chain uses TRBV4-3 with TRBJ2-4; no firm D call. The CDR3 length is 15 residues. V was shortened by 0 bases and J by 2 bases, with 8 bases between the two germline ends. Per the germline V gene, CDR1 is LGHNA and CDR2 is YSLEER. CDR3 region: CASSQDRWTKNIQYF. The CDR3 DNA sequence: TGCGCCAGCAGCCAAGATCGGTGGACCAAAAACATTCAGTACTTC.

In this sample, this clonotype turned up many times. The chain combines TRBV12-3 or TRBV12-4 with TRBJ1-1; D is perhaps TRBD1 (5 bases). This CDR3 comprises 14 residues. Trimming removed 3 bases at V and 4 bases at J, with 12 bases between. CDR3: CASSLGRVATEAFF. DNA for the CDR3: TGTGCCAGCAGTTTGGGCAGGGTAGCCACTGAAGCTTTCTTT.

As regards this clonotype: With a much larger clone just one base away, this may be a read error. The chain recombines TRBV10-3 with TRBJ2-1; D remains ambiguous. V was trimmed by 3 bases and J by 10 bases, leaving 13 bases between them. This CDR3 region has 13 residues. Germline assignment: CDR1 ENHRY and CDR2 SYGVKD. DNA for the CDR3: TGTGCCATCAGTGAACACCTGGTGAAAGAGCAGTTCTTC. This translates into CAISEHLVKEQFF.

There are many counts of this clonotype. The V call is TRBV10-3, the J call TRBJ2-4; D is perhaps TRBD1 (6 bases). The CDR3 has 14 amino acids. V shed 3 bases and J shed 1 base, with 7 bases lying between them. Germline CDR1 and CDR2: ENHRY and SYGVKD. CDR3 in amino acids: CAISDQGAKNIQYF. The CDR3 region has the DNA TGTGCCATCAGTGACCAGGGGGCCAAAAACATTCAGTACTTC.

The gene calls are TRBV7-2 and TRBJ2-7, with a tentative D call TRBD2 (6 bases). The ends were cut back, 0 bases at V and 0 bases at J, with 12 bases in the middle. The CDR3 spans 16 residues. Germline CDR1 and CDR2: SGHTA and FQGNSA. The CDR3 DNA reads as TGTGCCAGCAGCTTAGCCGGCGGGGCGAGCTCCTACGAGCAGTACTTC. Protein product: CASSLAGGASSYEQYF.

There are a few counts of this clonotype. V and J are TRBV5-5 and TRBJ2-2, with D maybe TRBD2 (5 bases). The CDR3 totals 16 residues. The V gene's germline CDR1 is SGHKS and CDR2 YYEKEE (reference sequence). V was pared by 4 bases and J by 2 bases, with 15 bases between. In nucleotides, the CDR3 is TGTGCCAGCAGCCAGACCGGGATAAGAAACACCGGGGAGCTGTTTTTT. This gives the protein CASSQTGIRNTGELFF.

This clonotype was seen ten or more times. The chain employs TRBV11-2 and TRBJ2-5; 11 bases fit TRBD1. V lost 1 base, J lost 2 bases, and 3 bases stayed unmatched. The CDR3 covers 16 residues. Germline CDR1 reads SGHAT; CDR2 reads FQNNGV. CDR3: CASSLVDRGRQETQYF. The CDR3 nucleotides are TGTGCCAGCAGCTTAGTGGACAGGGGGCGTCAAGAGACCCAGTACTTC.

Ten or more counts support this clonotype. The rearrangement uses TRBV5-5 and TRBJ2-1; 9 bases match TRBD2. Germline V gene sequence: CDR1 SGHKS, CDR2 YYEKEE (reference sequence). This CDR3 region has 12 residues. Losses at the gene ends were 4 bases for V and 10 bases for J; bases not matched to a gene: 3. In DNA form, the CDR3 reads TGTGCCAGCAGCCGGCTAGCGGGAGAGCAGTTCTTC. It is translated as CASSRLAGEQFF.

As DNA, the CDR3 is TGCAGTGCTAGGGCGGGGCGGAATTCACCCCTCCACTTT. It codes for CSARAGRNSPLHF. The J gene is TRBJ1-6, the V gene TRBV20-1, with D maybe TRBD1 (5 bases). Germline lookup yields CDR1 DFQATT and CDR2 SNEGSKA (reference sequence). The CDR3 extends over 13 amino acids. V was shortened by 3 bases and J by 7 bases, with 10 bases between the two germline ends.

In its sample, this clonotype was seen a few times. V usage is TRBV24-1 and J usage is TRBJ2-3; 9 nucleotides align to TRBD2. The germline gives CDR1 KGHDR, CDR2 SFDVKD. This CDR3 spans 14 amino acids. The J segment lost 14 bases and the V segment lost 3 bases, leaving 11 bases of the junction unmatched. CDR3 residues: CATSDPRAGGHWYF. The CDR3 DNA reads as TGTGCCACCAGTGATCCCCGAGCGGGAGGACATTGGTATTTT.

This clonotype was recorded at least ten times. The CDR3 here is CSAREGTSFHEQYF. The CDR3 DNA reads TGCAGTGCTAGAGAGGGGACTAGCTTCCACGAGCAGTACTTC. This chain uses TRBV20-1 with TRBJ2-7; 9 bases agree with TRBD2. This CDR3 has 14 amino acids. Germline V gives CDR1 DFQATT, CDR2 SNEGSKA (reference sequence). Trimming removed 0 bases from V and 5 bases from J; junction bases left unmatched: 5.

This clonotype showed up many times. This chain connects TRBV7-9 to TRBJ1-6; D is ambiguous. This CDR3 region has 16 residues. V shed 4 bases and J shed 7 bases, with 17 bases lying between them. Germline V gene data show CDR1 as SEHNR and CDR2 as FQNEAQ (reference sequence). CDR3: CASSSRALGINSPLHF. The CDR3 region has the DNA TGTGCCAGCAGCTCGCGGGCCCTCGGCATCAATTCACCCCTCCACTTT.

This clonotype was seen repeatedly, ten times or more. The chain uses TRBV12-3 or TRBV12-4 and TRBJ1-5, with TRBD1 matching over 7 bases. The CDR3 contains 14 residues. The trim removed 5 bases at V and 9 bases at J, leaving 10 bases unmatched. The CDR3 here is CASSTGDPRRPQHF. As DNA, the CDR3 is TGTGCCAGCAGTACAGGGGATCCGCGGAGGCCCCAGCATTTT.

The sample holds many counts of this clonotype. The gene calls are TRBV7-9 and TRBJ1-5; D is perhaps TRBD1 (6 bases). CDR3 length: 14 amino acids. Trimming pared 4 bases from V and 1 base from J, leaving 8 bases between. Germline V CDR1 and CDR2: SEHNR, FQNEAQ (reference sequence). The CDR3 nucleotides are TGTGCCAGCAGCTCCGGGACAAGCAATCAGCCCCAGCATTTT. It encodes CASSSGTSNQPQHF.

This clonotype was detected only a few times. This rearrangement joins TRBV14 to TRBJ1-2; 10 bases map to TRBD1. The CDR3 runs to 14 residues. Germline loops: CDR1 SGHDN, CDR2 FVKESK. Trimming removed 4 bases from V and 5 bases from J; junction bases left unmatched: 4. As DNA, the CDR3 is TGTGCCAGCAGCCGACAGGGGGCTGGGTATGGCTACACCTTC. Residues: CASSRQGAGYGYTF.